This TCR beta chain comes out of a study of control samples from healthy donors and cancer patients. This clone was detected only once. Trimming removed 4 bases at V and 2 bases at J, with 9 bases between. Germline values: CDR1 SGHTA, CDR2 FQGNSA. CDR3 size: 13 residues. This table comes from immunoSEQ multiplex PCR, and its TCRdb copy is limited to in-frame clones, with some not included. This table has fewer than 200,000 clones, 90% appearing once. The source of this sequence is a woman in her 50s in good health. The chain uses TRBV7-2 and TRBJ2-7; D remains unclear. Material for sequencing was blood. The CDR3 here is CASSSQYTYEQYF. As DNA, the CDR3 is TGTGCCAGCAGCTCCCAATACACCTACGAGCAGTACTTC.